This T cell receptor beta chain came from a study of T cell changes during pregnancy in multiple sclerosis. Clones were read by immunoSEQ multiplex PCR, and TCRdb kept only the in-frame ones, dropping some. Of under 65,000 clones in the sample, approximately 94% are singletons; the top ten hold 2% to 3%. There are 15 residues in the CDR3. The ends were cut back, 5 bases at V and 0 bases at J, with 13 bases in the middle. Per germline, CDR1 SGHVS and CDR2 FQNEAQ. V usage is TRBV7-8 and J usage is TRBJ1-1, with D possibly being TRBD1 (6 bases). The specimen was CD8+ T cells from peripheral blood mononuclear cells, collected after pregnancy. The receptor's source is a female donor with multiple sclerosis, enrolled in a pregnancy study. The CDR3 loop is CASSRGTLMNTEAFF. The CDR3 coding sequence is TGTGCCAGCAGCAGGGGGACCCTCATGAACACTGAAGCTTTCTTT.